Listed here are 6 T cell receptor beta chains from one sample, sequenced in a study of T cells in localized non-small cell lung cancer. Data came from immunoSEQ multiplex PCR; TCRdb stores just in-frame clones and leaves some out. This table holds around 140,000 clones, approximately 88% found once. The sample here was peripheral blood, taken before any cancer treatment. Receptor source: a female donor at least 60 years old with stage I lung adenocarcinoma.

The CDR3 nucleotides read TGTGCCAGCATCCCCCGGGTTGGGACCGGGGAGCTGTTTTTT. Translation: CASIPRVGTGELFF. The gene calls are TRBV6-1 and TRBJ2-2; D unclear. The CDR3 consists of 14 residues. V gave up 7 bases and J gave up 5 bases, with 14 bases separating them. Per germline, CDR1 MNHNS and CDR2 SASEGT.

The chain couples TRBV30 to TRBJ1-2, with D uncertain. The length of the CDR3 is 12 residues. Germline CDR1 GTSNPN, CDR2 SVGIG (reference sequence). V lost 0 bases and J 5 bases, leaving 7 bases between the germline ends. CDR3 residues: CAWSVAAYGYTF. CDR3 nucleotides: TGTGCCTGGAGTGTAGCCGCGTATGGCTACACCTTC. Full variable domain (remainder filled in from reference TRBV30 and TRBJ1-2): SQTIHQWPATLVQPVGSPLSLECTVEGTSNPNLYWYRQAAGRGLQLLFYSVGIGQISSEVPQNLSASRPQDRQFILSSKKLLLSDSGFYLCAWSVAAYGYTFGSGTRLTVV.

V usage is TRBV9 and J usage is TRBJ2-1; 7 nucleotides agree with TRBD2. This CDR3 is built from 15 residues. CDR1 is SGDLS, CDR2 YYNGEE, per germline. The junction had 3 bases not matched to a gene; V was cut back by 1 base and J by 2 bases. CDR3 residues: CASSVRLAAYNEQFF. In DNA form, the CDR3 reads TGTGCCAGCAGCGTAAGGCTAGCGGCCTACAATGAGCAGTTCTTC.

This sequence joins TRBV5-4 and TRBJ2-3; 10 nucleotides align to TRBD2. The CDR3 is 17 residues long. With 3 bases clipped from V and 1 base from J, the junction kept 8 bases outside the gene matches. CDR1 is SGHNT, CDR2 YYREEE, per germline (reference sequence). DNA for the CDR3: TGTGCCAGCAGCTCCGACGGACTAGCGGACGGCACAGATACGCAGTATTTT. Translated, it gives CASSSDGLADGTDTQYF.

In this sample, this clone turned up once. The V call is TRBV5-1, the J call TRBJ2-7; possible D gene TRBD1, 6 bases. The germline gives CDR1 SGHRS, CDR2 YFSETQ. There are 14 residues in the CDR3. V was clipped by 0 bases and J by 6 bases, with 13 bases between them. The DNA of the CDR3 is TGCGCCAGCAGCTTGGGACTTAGGGGGAGCGAGCAGTACTTC. It translates to CASSLGLRGSEQYF.

The chain employs TRBV30 and TRBJ1-1; D is unclear. Germline V gives CDR1 GTSNPN, CDR2 SVGIG (reference sequence). The CDR3 contains 11 residues. V was cut by 8 bases and J by 1 base, with 8 bases left in between. This chain's CDR3 is CATQKNTEAFF. The CDR3 coding sequence is TGTGCCACCCAGAAGAACACTGAAGCTTTCTTT.